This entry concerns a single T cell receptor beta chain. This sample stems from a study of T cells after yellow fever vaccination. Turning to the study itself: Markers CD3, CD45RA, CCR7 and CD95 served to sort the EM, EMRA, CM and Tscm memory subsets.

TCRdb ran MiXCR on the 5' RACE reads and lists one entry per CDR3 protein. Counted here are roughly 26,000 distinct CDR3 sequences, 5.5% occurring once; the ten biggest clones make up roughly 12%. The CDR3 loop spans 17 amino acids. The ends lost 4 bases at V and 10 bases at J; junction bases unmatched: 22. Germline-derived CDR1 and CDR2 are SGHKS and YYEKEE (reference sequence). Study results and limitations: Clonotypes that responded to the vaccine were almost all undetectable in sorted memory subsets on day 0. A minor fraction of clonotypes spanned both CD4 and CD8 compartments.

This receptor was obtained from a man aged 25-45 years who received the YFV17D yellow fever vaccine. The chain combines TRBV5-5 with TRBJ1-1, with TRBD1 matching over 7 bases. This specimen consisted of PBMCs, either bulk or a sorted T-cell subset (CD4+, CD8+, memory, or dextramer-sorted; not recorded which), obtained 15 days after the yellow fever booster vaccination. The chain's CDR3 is CASSRGRQGGALVGAFF. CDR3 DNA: TGTGCCAGCAGCCGTGGGAGACAGGGTGGAGCCTTAGTCGGAGCTTTCTTT.